This T cell receptor (beta chain) is from a study of T-cell memory formation after mild COVID-19. Study-wide background: Among the donors, TCR clusters were largely specific to each donor. General study findings and limits: Clones shrinking from day 15 to 85 showed even CD4/CD8 mixes; later expanders tilted CD4+. Shrinking CD4+ clones were chiefly CM and EM; CD8+ ones were chiefly EMRA.

This CDR3 contains 15 residues. V was pared by 5 bases and J by 4 bases, with 16 bases between. CDR1 and CDR2 (germline): SGHVS, FNYEAQ. TCRdb itself ran the 5' RACE reads through MiXCR, one entry per CDR3 protein. The sample holds 70,000 to 100,000 distinct CDR3 sequences, about an eighth seen once. In this sample, this clonotype turned up a few times. No antigen is known for it. The rearrangement joins TRBV7-6 to TRBJ2-3; D might be TRBD1 or TRBD2, each matching 5 bases. The clonotype originates from an adult woman who had mild COVID-19 (a few samples of this study predate the infection). Cell type and time point are not known. The sample was PBMCs or a T cell subset sorted from them (not recorded which). Here the CDR3 reads CASSALRDGADTQYF. The DNA of the CDR3 is TGTGCCAGCAGCGCCCTACGGGACGGGGCAGATACGCAGTATTTT. Together with reference TRBV7-6 and TRBJ2-3, the CDR3 gives the full variable domain: GAGVSQSPRYKVTKRGQDVALRCDPISGHVSLYWYRQALGQGPEFLTYFNYEAQQDKSGLPNDRFSAERPEGSISTLTIQRTEQRDSAMYRCASSALRDGADTQYFGPGTRLTVL.